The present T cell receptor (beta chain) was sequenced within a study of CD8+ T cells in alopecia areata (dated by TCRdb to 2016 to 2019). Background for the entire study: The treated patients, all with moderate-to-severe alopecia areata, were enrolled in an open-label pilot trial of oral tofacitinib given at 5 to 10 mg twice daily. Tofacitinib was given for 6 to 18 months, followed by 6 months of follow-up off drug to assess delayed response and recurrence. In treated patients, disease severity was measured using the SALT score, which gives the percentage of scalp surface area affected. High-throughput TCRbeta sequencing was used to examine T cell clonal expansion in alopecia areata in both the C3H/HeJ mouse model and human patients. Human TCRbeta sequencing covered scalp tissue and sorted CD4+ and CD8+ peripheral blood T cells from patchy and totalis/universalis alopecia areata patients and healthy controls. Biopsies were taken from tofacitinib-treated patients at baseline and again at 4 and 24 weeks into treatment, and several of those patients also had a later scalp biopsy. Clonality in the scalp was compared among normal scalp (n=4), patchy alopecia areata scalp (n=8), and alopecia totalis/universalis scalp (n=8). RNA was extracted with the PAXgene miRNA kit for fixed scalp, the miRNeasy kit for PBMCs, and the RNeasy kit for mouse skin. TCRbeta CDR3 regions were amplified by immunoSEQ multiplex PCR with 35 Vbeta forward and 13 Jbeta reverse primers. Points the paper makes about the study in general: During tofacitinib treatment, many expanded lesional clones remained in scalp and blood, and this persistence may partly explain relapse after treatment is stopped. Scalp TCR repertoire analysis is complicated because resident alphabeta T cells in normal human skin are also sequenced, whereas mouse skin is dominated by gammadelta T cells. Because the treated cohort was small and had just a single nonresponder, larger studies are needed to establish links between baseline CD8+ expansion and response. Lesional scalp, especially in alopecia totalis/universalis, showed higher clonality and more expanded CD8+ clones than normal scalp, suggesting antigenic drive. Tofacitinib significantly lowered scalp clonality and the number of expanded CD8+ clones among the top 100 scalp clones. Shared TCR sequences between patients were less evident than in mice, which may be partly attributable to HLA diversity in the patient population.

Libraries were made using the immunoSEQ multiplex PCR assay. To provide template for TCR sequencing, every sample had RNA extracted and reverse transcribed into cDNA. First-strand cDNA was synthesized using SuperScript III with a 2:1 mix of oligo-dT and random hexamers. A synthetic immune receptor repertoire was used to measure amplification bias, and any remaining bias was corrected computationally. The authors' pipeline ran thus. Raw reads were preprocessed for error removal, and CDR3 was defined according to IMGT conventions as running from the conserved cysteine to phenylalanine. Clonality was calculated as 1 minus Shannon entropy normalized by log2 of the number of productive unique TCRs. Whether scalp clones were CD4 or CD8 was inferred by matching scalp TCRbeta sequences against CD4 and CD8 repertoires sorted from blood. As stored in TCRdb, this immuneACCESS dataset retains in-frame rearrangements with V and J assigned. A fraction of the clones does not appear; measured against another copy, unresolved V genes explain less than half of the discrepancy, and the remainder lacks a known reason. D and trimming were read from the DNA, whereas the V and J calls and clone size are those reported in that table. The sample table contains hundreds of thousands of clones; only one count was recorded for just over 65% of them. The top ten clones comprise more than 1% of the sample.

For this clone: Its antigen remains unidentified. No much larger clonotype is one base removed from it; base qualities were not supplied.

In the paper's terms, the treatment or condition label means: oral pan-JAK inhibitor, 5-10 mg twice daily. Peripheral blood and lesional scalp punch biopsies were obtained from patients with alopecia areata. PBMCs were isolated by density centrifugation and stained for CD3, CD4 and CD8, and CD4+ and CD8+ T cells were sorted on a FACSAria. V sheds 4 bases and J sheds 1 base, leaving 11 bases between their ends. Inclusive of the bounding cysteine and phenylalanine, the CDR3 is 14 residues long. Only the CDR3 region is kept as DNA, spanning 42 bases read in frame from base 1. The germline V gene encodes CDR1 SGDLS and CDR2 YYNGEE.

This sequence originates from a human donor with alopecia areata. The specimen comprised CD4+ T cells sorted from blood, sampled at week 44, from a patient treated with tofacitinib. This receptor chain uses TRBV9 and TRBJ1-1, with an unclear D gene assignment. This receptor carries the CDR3 CASSSAHGNTEAFF. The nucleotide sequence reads TGTGCCAGCAGCTCCGCCCATGGGAACACTGAAGCTTTCTTT. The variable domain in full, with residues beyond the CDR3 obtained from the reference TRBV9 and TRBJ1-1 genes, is DSGVTQTPKHLITATGQRVTLRCSPRSGDLSVYWYQQSLDQGLQFLIQYYNGEERAKGNILERFSAQQFPDLHSELNLSSLELGDSALYFCASSSAHGNTEAFFGQGTRLTVV.